Listed here are 2 T cell receptor beta chains from one sample, sequenced in a study of blood T cells in healthy people across ages. The authors ran a second PCR of roughly 7 to 11 cycles using a sample-barcoded 5' primer and a J-beta primer mix. TCRdb reprocessed the 5' RACE reads via MiXCR and lists one record per CDR3 protein. Of fewer than 800,000 distinct CDR3 sequences listed, 21% are singletons. Material for sequencing was blood. Source of these receptors: a man in his 70s in good health.

This clonotype was found many times. V and J are TRBV3-1 and TRBJ2-7; 8 bases map to TRBD1. The length of the CDR3 is 14 residues. The germline V gene encodes CDR1 LGHDT and CDR2 YNNKEL (reference sequence). The J segment lost 3 bases and the V segment lost 1 base, leaving 2 bases of the junction unmatched. As DNA, the CDR3 is TGTGCCAGCAGCCAAGGGACAGGGTACTACGAGCAGTACTTC. As protein: CASSQGTGYYEQYF.

V gene TRBV5-1 combines with J gene TRBJ2-5, with D perhaps TRBD2 (5 bases). Matching the DNA end better, TRBJ2-1 makes the J call doubtful. The germline gives CDR1 SGHRS, CDR2 YFSETQ. The CDR3 has 14 amino acids. The CDR3 is CASSLLLAHGEQFF. In DNA, the CDR3 is TGCGCCAGCAGCTTGCTCCTAGCACACGGTGAGCAGTTCTTC.